The 24 T cell receptor beta chains in this list originate from one sample, sequenced in a study of T cell repertoires in cytomegalovirus infection. TCRdb recomputed calls from the reads with MiXCR, one row per CDR3 protein. The sample has a few hundred thousand distinct CDR3 sequences; approximately 14% are singletons. Sequenced: PBMCs. The source of these receptors is a human donor in good health (CMV status not recorded). Some clones in this sample may be carry-over from other donors' samples.

The chain has TRBV9 and TRBJ2-7, with a possible D match to TRBD1 (7 bases). The V gene's germline CDR1 is SGDLS and CDR2 YYNGEE. This CDR3 contains 15 residues. The ends were cut back, 0 bases at V and 3 bases at J, with 13 bases in the middle. The CDR3 sequence: CASSVEAGGFYEQYF. The CDR3 DNA follows: TGTGCCAGCAGCGTAGAGGCAGGGGGGTTCTACGAGCAGTACTTC. Complete variable domain (other parts from reference TRBV9 and TRBJ2-7): DSGVTQTPKHLITATGQRVTLRCSPRSGDLSVYWYQQSLDQGLQFLIQYYNGEERAKGNILERFSAQQFPDLHSELNLSSLELGDSALYFCASSVEAGGFYEQYFGPGTRLTVT.

This clonotype came up many times. This rearrangement joins TRBV7-2 to TRBJ1-5; D unresolved. Germline lookup yields CDR1 SGHTA and CDR2 FQGNSA. The V gene lost 4 bases and the J gene lost 4 bases, with 11 bases spanning the gap. The CDR3 has 14 residues. The CDR3 coding sequence is TGTGCCAGCAGCTCAATGACGCGGAATCAGCCCCAGCATTTT. This encodes CASSSMTRNQPQHF.

V usage is TRBV6-5 and J usage is TRBJ1-4; TRBD1 is a possible D gene (5 bases). Per germline, CDR1 MNHEY and CDR2 SVGAGI. CDR3 length: 14 amino acids. Deletions cut 0 bases from V and 8 bases from J, with 10 bases between. The CDR3, as DNA: TGTGCCAGCAGTTACTCGACATGGGGGGAAAAACTGTTTTTT. It yields the protein CASSYSTWGEKLFF.

This clonotype appeared many times. This rearrangement joins TRBV6-1 to TRBJ2-2; TRBD2 matches 9 bases. The CDR3 runs to 15 residues. Germline CDR1 reads MNHNS; CDR2 reads SASEGT. After removal of 6 bases from V and 4 bases from J, the junction contained 6 bases not matched to a gene. The CDR3, as DNA: TGTGCCAGCAGACAGCGGGGGGCTGGCACCGGGGAGCTGTTTTTT. It is translated as CASRQRGAGTGELFF.

The chain carries TRBV6-4 and TRBJ2-2; D might be TRBD1 or TRBD2, each matching 5 bases. Germline CDR1 is MRHNA and CDR2 is SNTAGT. The CDR3 is 14 amino acids. V lost 3 bases and J 5 bases, leaving 10 bases between the germline ends. The CDR3 loop reads CASSEGEETGELFF. The CDR3 bases are TGTGCCAGCAGTGAGGGGGAAGAAACCGGGGAGCTGTTTTTT.

This clonotype was seen a few times. The J gene is TRBJ2-1, the V gene TRBV2; 10 nucleotides line up with TRBD2. This CDR3 is 18 amino acids long. Looked up from germline, CDR1 is SNHLY and CDR2 is FYNNEI. V lost 4 bases and J lost 0; bases outside the gene matches: 9. CDR3 residues: CASSGGTSVPSSYNEQFF. DNA for the CDR3: TGTGCCAGCAGTGGCGGGACTAGCGTCCCGAGCTCCTACAATGAGCAGTTCTTC.

This clonotype was seen at least ten times. The V gene is TRBV28, the J gene TRBJ2-1; possibly TRBD2 for D (6 bases). The V gene's germline CDR1 is MDHEN and CDR2 SYDVKM. Between the trimmed V and J ends, which lost 3 bases and 3 bases, there was a span of 9 bases. The CDR3 length is 14 residues. The CDR3 DNA sequence: TGTGCCAGCAGTTTGAGGGGAGGCTACAATGAGCAGTTCTTC. Amino acids: CASSLRGGYNEQFF.

This chain links TRBV7-9 with TRBJ1-1; D is uncertain. The CDR3 is 14 amino acids. The ends were cut back, 4 bases at V and 9 bases at J, with 18 bases in the middle. Germline V lookup: CDR1 SEHNR, CDR2 FQNEAQ (reference sequence). This chain's CDR3 is CASSSAGDIGKAFF. DNA for the CDR3: TGTGCCAGCAGCTCCGCCGGGGATATCGGAAAAGCTTTCTTT.

Many counts were recorded for this clonotype. The J gene is TRBJ1-5, the V gene TRBV7-8; no clear D gene. Germline CDR1 SGHVS, CDR2 FQNEAQ. V gave up 5 bases and J gave up 5 bases, with 13 bases separating them. The CDR3 runs 14 residues. As DNA, the CDR3 is TGTGCCAGCAGCCGGGTGGAGGCCCATCAGCCCCAGCATTTT. Translating it yields CASSRVEAHQPQHF. The whole variable domain, filled in from reference TRBV7-8 and TRBJ1-5, reads GAGVSQSPRYKVAKRGQDVALRCDPISGHVSLFWYQQALGQGPEFLTYFQNEAQLDKSGLPSDRFFAERPEGSVSTLKIQRTQQEDSAVYLCASSRVEAHQPQHFGDGTRLSIL.

In this sample, this clonotype turned up many times. The rearrangement links TRBV12-3 or TRBV12-4 to TRBJ1-1; no reliable D call. V was trimmed by 7 bases and J by 9 bases, leaving 15 bases between them. The CDR3 length is 12 residues. This chain's CDR3 is CASTNDWSKAFF. The CDR3, as DNA: TGTGCCAGCACCAACGACTGGAGTAAAGCTTTCTTT.

Many counts were recorded for this clonotype. The rearrangement uses TRBV7-2 and TRBJ2-2; no clear D. From germline, CDR1 is SGHTA and CDR2 FQGNSA. The CDR3 extends over 14 amino acids. Trimming stripped 5 bases from V and 1 base from J, with 8 bases between. The CDR3 DNA reads TGTGCCAGCAGCCTTCTTAGGAACACCGGGGAGCTGTTTTTT. This sequence encodes CASSLLRNTGELFF.

V gene TRBV6-5 combines with J gene TRBJ2-1; possible D gene TRBD2, 6 bases. Germline V gene sequence: CDR1 MNHEY, CDR2 SVGAGI. V shed 5 bases and J shed 3 bases, with 26 bases lying between them. The CDR3 contains 19 residues. As DNA, the CDR3 is TGTGCCAGCAGTGGGATATTCGCGGGATTAGGGGATTTCTACAATGAGCAGTTCTTC. Translating it yields CASSGIFAGLGDFYNEQFF.

This clonotype was observed a handful of times. The chain links TRBV6-6 to TRBJ2-2; the D gene could be TRBD1 or TRBD2 (5 bases each). Germline-derived CDR1 and CDR2 are MNHNY and SVGAGI (reference sequence). This CDR3 is built from 15 residues. V was pared by 6 bases and J by 2 bases, with 13 bases between. The CDR3 DNA follows: TGTGCCAGCAGCCCCGGGACGCATAACACCGGGGAGCTGTTTTTT. Translation: CASSPGTHNTGELFF.

The J gene is TRBJ2-3, the V gene TRBV20-1; TRBD2 matches 9 bases. Germline V gives CDR1 DFQATT, CDR2 SNEGSKA (reference sequence). The V and J ends lost 3 bases and 2 bases, in that order; junction bases with no gene match: 9. The CDR3 has 16 amino acids. CDR3: CSASPRSGGTTDTQYF. Here the CDR3 DNA reads TGCAGTGCTAGCCCTCGGAGCGGGGGGACCACAGATACGCAGTATTTT.

The rearrangement uses TRBV2 and TRBJ1-1; D possibly corresponds to TRBD1 (6 bases). Germline V lookup: CDR1 SNHLY, CDR2 FYNNEI. V was cut by 4 bases and J by 2 bases, with 11 bases left in between. The CDR3 runs 14 residues. The CDR3 spells CASSVRGSNTEAFF. CDR3 DNA sequence: TGTGCCAGCAGTGTTAGGGGGAGTAACACTGAAGCTTTCTTT.

This clonotype was recorded many times. This sequence joins TRBV7-8 and TRBJ2-6; TRBD2 matches 9 bases. Trimming took 5 bases from V and 1 from J; bases not matched to a gene: 9. The CDR3 is 18 residues long. Germline lookup yields CDR1 SGHVS and CDR2 FQNEAQ. CDR3 loop: CASSLPPLAGSGANVLTF. CDR3 in DNA: TGTGCCAGCAGCCTCCCGCCCCTAGCGGGGTCTGGGGCCAACGTCCTGACTTTC.

This clonotype was observed a handful of times. The genes are TRBV28 and TRBJ1-5; 11 bases map to TRBD1. Germline CDR1 and CDR2: MDHEN and SYDVKM. Germline trimming cut 6 bases from V and 8 bases from J; bases unmatched to any gene: 12. The CDR3 loop spans 16 amino acids. The CDR3 coding sequence is TGTGCCAGCAGCACCGGGACAGGGGGAAATCGGGAGCCCCAGCATTTT. This translates into CASSTGTGGNREPQHF.

The CDR3 region has the DNA TGCAGTGCTAGTAGCGGGGGGAACAGGGGTAATGAGCAGTTCTTC. Translated: CSASSGGNRGNEQFF. This chain links TRBV20-1 with TRBJ2-1, with 10 nucleotides matching TRBD2. Germline-derived CDR1 and CDR2 are DFQATT and SNEGSKA (reference sequence). The J segment lost 7 bases and the V segment lost 3 bases, leaving 9 bases of the junction unmatched. This CDR3 spans 15 amino acids.

This clonotype was found many times. J is TRBJ2-3 and V is TRBV28; D unclear. The germline V gene has CDR1 MDHEN and CDR2 SYDVKM. CDR3 size: 11 residues. Trimming left V 5 bases short and J 7 bases short, with 7 bases between. The CDR3 DNA reads TGTGCCAGCAGTCCCCTGAATACGCAGTATTTT. It yields the protein CASSPLNTQYF.

This clonotype occurred many times. This chain uses TRBV6-2 or TRBV6-3 with TRBJ1-1, with 10 nucleotides matching TRBD1. Germline V CDR1 and CDR2: MNHEY, SVGEGT. The length of the CDR3 is 16 residues. Trimming took 6 bases from V and 6 from J; bases not matched to a gene: 13. The CDR3 loop is CASSPIPTGGPPEAFF. The DNA for the CDR3 is TGTGCCAGCAGCCCCATCCCGACAGGGGGCCCGCCTGAAGCTTTCTTT.

The chain recombines TRBV3-1 with TRBJ2-4; 8 nucleotides line up with TRBD2. Trimming at V came to 4 bases and at J to 2 bases, leaving 4 bases not matched to a gene. The CDR3 consists of 15 residues. CDR1 and CDR2 from the germline V gene are LGHDT and YNNKEL (reference sequence). The CDR3 loop reads CASSPGTSTKNIQYF. CDR3 bases: TGTGCCAGCAGCCCCGGGACTAGTACCAAAAACATTCAGTACTTC.

The chain uses TRBV15 and TRBJ1-1, with D unclear. The V end lost 8 bases, the J end lost 12 bases, and 13 bases lay between the germline ends. Germline V gives CDR1 LNHNV, CDR2 YYDKDF (reference sequence). This CDR3 is 10 amino acids long. The CDR3 region has the DNA TGTGCCACCTCTCGGGGTCAAACTTTCTTT. Encoded protein: CATSRGQTFF.

This clonotype was seen only a few times. The rearrangement uses TRBV5-4 and TRBJ1-2; D unclear. The CDR3 totals 11 residues. Germline assignment: CDR1 SGHNT and CDR2 YYREEE (reference sequence). The V end lost 4 bases, the J end lost 4 bases, and 5 bases lay between the germline ends. The CDR3, as DNA: TGTGCCAGCAGCGGGAGCTATGGCTACACCTTC. It yields the protein CASSGSYGYTF.

The chain combines TRBV20-1 with TRBJ1-1, with 9 bases identical to TRBD1. V shed 8 bases, J shed 0 bases, and the junction held 7 bases outside the gene matches. This CDR3 contains 14 residues. CDR1 and CDR2 from the germline V gene are DFQATT and SNEGSKA (reference sequence). In nucleotides, the CDR3 is TGCAGTACCCCGACAGGGGGATTGAACACTGAAGCTTTCTTT. It specifies CSTPTGGLNTEAFF.